This TCR beta chain was observed in a study of T cell repertoires in cytomegalovirus infection. This clonotype was counted ten times or more. Its cognate antigen is unknown. TCRdb redid the calling of the reads with MiXCR, one entry per CDR3 protein. The repertoire consists of 250,000 or so distinct CDR3 sequences, with approximately 17% occurring once and the leading ten covering about half. Germline values: CDR1 MNHEY, CDR2 SMNVEV (reference sequence). Between the trimmed V and J ends, which lost 7 bases and 0 bases, there was a span of 13 bases. CDR3 length: 15 residues. Study-wide results and caveats: CMV carriers with the relevant HLA were identified by cumulative public TCR beta family frequency.

The receptor's source is a human donor in good health (CMV status not recorded). Some clones in this sample may be carry-over from other donors' samples. The V gene is TRBV27, the J gene TRBJ1-5; D unclear. Specimen: CD8+ T cells from PBMCs. This CDR3 is CASTGTAYSNQPQHF. The CDR3 DNA sequence: TGTGCCAGCACGGGCACAGCATATAGCAATCAGCCCCAGCATTTT.